These 23 T cell receptor beta chains originate from one sample sequenced in a study of cytomegalovirus exposure and HLA in healthy donors. The study ran its PCR with 60 Vbeta and 13 Jbeta primers. TCRdb's table, derived via immunoSEQ multiplex PCR, lists solely in-frame clones and lacks some. The sample data list 65,000 to 85,000 clones. What was sequenced was PBMCs. The receptors shown here come from a female donor in good health and CMV-seropositive.

The genes are TRBV9 and TRBJ1-2; D remains ambiguous. The ends were cut back, 3 bases at V and 7 bases at J, with 10 bases in the middle. Germline V gives CDR1 SGDLS, CDR2 YYNGEE. The CDR3 consists of 12 residues. CDR3 sequence: CASSAGMGGYTF. The CDR3 region has the DNA TGTGCCAGCAGCGCGGGGATGGGTGGCTACACCTTC.

The rearrangement joins TRBV28 to TRBJ2-4; 9 bases align to TRBD2. Per germline, CDR1 MDHEN and CDR2 SYDVKM. After removal of 7 bases from V and 0 bases from J, the junction contained 10 bases not matched to a gene. The CDR3 is 17 residues long. The CDR3 DNA is TGTGCCAGCAATAGCGGGGGAGTAAGTCCAGCCAAAAACATTCAGTACTTC. The encoded protein is CASNSGGVSPAKNIQYF.

This chain links TRBV5-4 with TRBJ2-2; 7 bases are shared with TRBD1. The germline V gene has CDR1 SGHNT and CDR2 YYREEE (reference sequence). V lost 0 bases, J lost 5 bases, and 4 bases stayed unmatched. CDR3 length: 15 residues. Here the CDR3 reads CASSLAGTATGELFF. The CDR3 nucleotides are TGTGCCAGCAGCTTGGCCGGGACAGCAACCGGGGAGCTGTTTTTT.

V gene TRBV27 combines with J gene TRBJ1-3; 7 nucleotides line up with TRBD1. V was clipped by 2 bases and J by 4 bases; unmatched bases: 2. The CDR3 is 14 residues long. The germline V gene encodes CDR1 MNHEY and CDR2 SMNVEV (reference sequence). The CDR3 DNA reads as TGTGCCAGCAGTTTAACAGGGGCAGGAAACACCATATATTTT. Protein product: CASSLTGAGNTIYF.

The CDR3 DNA sequence: TGTGCCAGCAGCGTAGAAGCGGGAGGAGAACTGTTTTTT. Protein: CASSVEAGGELFF. The chain uses TRBV9 and TRBJ1-4, with D hard to call. The CDR3 has 13 amino acids. Germline V gene lookup returns CDR1 SGDLS and CDR2 YYNGEE. Between the trimmed V and J ends, which lost 0 bases and 12 bases, there was a span of 12 bases.

J is TRBJ1-1 and V is TRBV19; TRBD1 might be the D (5 bases). The CDR3 is 17 residues long. The germline V and J ends were trimmed by 7 bases and 4 bases, with 25 bases remaining between them. Germline CDR1 and CDR2: LNHDA and SQIVND (reference sequence). CDR3 residues: CASTGGPGGGMGTEAFF. In DNA form, the CDR3 reads TGTGCCAGTACTGGTGGACCGGGGGGAGGCATGGGCACTGAAGCTTTCTTT.

The V gene is TRBV7-9, the J gene TRBJ1-5; D is ambiguous. The CDR3 extends over 14 amino acids. CDR1 and CDR2 (germline): SEHNR, FQNEAQ (reference sequence). Trimming cost V 5 bases and J 3 bases, with 11 bases left between them. The CDR3 spells CASSLETLNQPQHF. The CDR3 DNA is TGTGCCAGCAGCCTGGAGACCCTCAATCAGCCCCAGCATTTT.

This rearrangement joins TRBV30 to TRBJ2-7; no firm D call. The germline gives CDR1 GTSNPN, CDR2 SVGIG (reference sequence). With 2 bases removed from V and 2 bases from J, the gap between germline ends came to 7 bases. CDR3 length: 12 residues. CDR3 in amino acids: CAWSRYTYEQYF. DNA for the CDR3: TGTGCCTGGAGTCGTTATACCTACGAGCAGTACTTC.

The genes are TRBV28 and TRBJ2-7, with TRBD1 matching over 9 bases. The germline CDR1 and CDR2 sequences are MDHEN and SYDVKM. This CDR3 is built from 15 residues. Germline trimming cut 3 bases from V and 3 bases from J; bases unmatched to any gene: 6. CDR3: CASSLVTGGIYEQYF. In DNA form, the CDR3 reads TGTGCCAGCAGTTTGGTGACAGGGGGAATCTACGAGCAGTACTTC.

The chain employs TRBV6-1 and TRBJ2-7; possible D gene TRBD1, 5 bases. Germline assignment: CDR1 MNHNS and CDR2 SASEGT. The ends were cut back, 6 bases at V and 0 bases at J, with 15 bases in the middle. The CDR3 runs to 15 residues. CDR3 amino acids: CASSRADGSSYEQYF. For the CDR3, the DNA is TGTGCCAGCAGCAGGGCAGACGGAAGCTCCTACGAGCAGTACTTC.

The CDR3 DNA reads TGTGCCAGCACCCCCGGCCGTAGAGGCGCCTACGAGCAGTACTTC. As protein: CASTPGRRGAYEQYF. The J gene is TRBJ2-7, the V gene TRBV6-6, with unresolved D. This CDR3 region has 15 residues. V lost 7 bases, J lost 2 bases, and 18 bases lay in between. In germline, CDR1 is MNHNY, CDR2 SVGAGI (reference sequence).

The chain carries TRBV27 and TRBJ1-1; TRBD1 is a possible D gene (5 bases). The CDR3 consists of 18 residues. Trimming removed 2 bases at V and 3 bases at J, with 22 bases between. Germline V gene sequence: CDR1 MNHEY, CDR2 SMNVEV (reference sequence). In DNA form, the CDR3 reads TGTGCCAGCAGTTTAAGGCCCCCGGGACGCTTAGCGGACACTGAAGCTTTCTTT. This sequence encodes CASSLRPPGRLADTEAFF.

The gene calls are TRBV2 and TRBJ1-1, with D perhaps matching TRBD1 (6 bases). CDR3 size: 17 residues. V was trimmed by 3 bases and J by 0 bases, leaving 17 bases between them. Germline CDR1 and CDR2: SNHLY and FYNNEI. The CDR3 region is CASSDFQGRYMNTEAFF. CDR3 DNA: TGTGCCAGCAGTGATTTCCAGGGGCGGTACATGAACACTGAAGCTTTCTTT. The full variable domain, rest sourced from reference TRBV2 and TRBJ1-1, is EPEVTQTPSHQVTQMGQEVILRCVPISNHLYFYWYRQILGQKVEFLVSFYNNEISEKSEIFDDQFSVERPDGSNFTLKIRSTKLEDSAMYFCASSDFQGRYMNTEAFFGQGTRLTVV.

V is TRBV30 and J is TRBJ1-2; 9 bases match TRBD1. Germline V gives CDR1 GTSNPN, CDR2 SVGIG (reference sequence). Trimming at V came to 2 bases and at J to 8 bases, leaving 12 bases not matched to a gene. CDR3 length: 15 residues. This chain's CDR3 is CAWSRAKTGGEGYTF. In DNA, the CDR3 is TGTGCCTGGAGTCGGGCGAAAACAGGGGGCGAGGGCTACACCTTC. Based on the CDR3 plus reference TRBV30 and TRBJ1-2, the full variable domain is SQTIHQWPATLVQPVGSPLSLECTVEGTSNPNLYWYRQAAGRGLQLLFYSVGIGQISSEVPQNLSASRPQDRQFILSSKKLLLSDSGFYLCAWSRAKTGGEGYTFGSGTRLTVV.

The chain joins TRBV5-6 to TRBJ1-4, with D possibly being TRBD1 (5 bases). This CDR3 has 14 residues. The germline V gene has CDR1 SGHDT and CDR2 YYEEEE. Trimming left V 2 bases short and J 8 bases short, with 13 bases between. DNA for the CDR3: TGTGCCAGCAGCTTTGCGGGGGTAGGCGAAAAACTGTTTTTT. Protein: CASSFAGVGEKLFF.

This rearrangement joins TRBV9 to TRBJ1-6; 9 bases fit TRBD1. Germline V lookup: CDR1 SGDLS, CDR2 YYNGEE. Trimming took 4 bases from V and 7 from J; bases not matched to a gene: 15. The CDR3 is made up of 18 amino acids. The CDR3 sequence: CASSSDPTGGAENSPLHF. In DNA form, the CDR3 reads TGTGCCAGCAGCTCCGACCCTACAGGGGGCGCTGAAAATTCACCCCTCCACTTT.

The chain carries TRBV5-1 and TRBJ1-4, with 9 bases aligning to TRBD1. Germline assignment: CDR1 SGHRS and CDR2 YFSETQ. The junction had 6 bases not matched to a gene; V was cut back by 0 bases and J by 6 bases. The CDR3 sequence is 16 residues long. The CDR3 protein is CASSLAPGQGDEKLFF. CDR3 in DNA: TGCGCCAGCAGCTTGGCTCCGGGACAGGGCGATGAAAAACTGTTTTTT. Drawing the rest from reference TRBV5-1 and TRBJ1-4, the complete variable domain is KAGVTQTPRYLIKTRGQQVTLSCSPISGHRSVSWYQQTPGQGLQFLFEYFSETQRNKGNFPGRFSGRQFSNSRSEMNVSTLELGDSALYLCASSLAPGQGDEKLFFGSGTQLSVL.

The chain employs TRBV19 and TRBJ2-1, with D perhaps matching TRBD2 (6 bases). CDR1 LNHDA and CDR2 SQIVND come from the germline V gene (reference sequence). The CDR3 sequence is 14 residues long. V gave up 7 bases and J gave up 6 bases, with 16 bases separating them. The CDR3 coding sequence is TGTGCCAGTACCTCAGCGGGTGAAGGCAATGAGCAGTTCTTC. Protein sequence: CASTSAGEGNEQFF.

With respect to this clone: One end of the junction varies from germline; a read error may be responsible. The chain combines TRBV9 with TRBJ2-2; the match to TRBD1 covers 9 bases. This CDR3 has 16 amino acids. Germline V gene sequence: CDR1 SGDLS, CDR2 YYNGEE. As DNA, the CDR3 is TGTGCCAGCAGCGCGTCCGGGACAGGGAACTCCGGGGAGCTGTTTTTT. This sequence encodes CASSASGTGNSGELFF. Filled out from reference TRBV9 and TRBJ2-2, the complete variable domain reads DSGVTQTPKHLITATGQRVTLRCSPRSGDLSVYWYQQSLDQGLQFLIQYYNGEERAKGNILERFSAQQFPDLHSELNLSSLELGDSALYFCASSASGTGNSGELFFGEGSRLTVL.

The chain employs TRBV7-9 and TRBJ1-2; 7 bases match TRBD1. The CDR3 runs 15 residues. Trimming cost V 6 bases and J 2 bases; bases outside gene matches: 9. CDR1 is SEHNR and CDR2 is FQNEAQ in the germline V gene (reference sequence). CDR3 region: CASSLYPGGNYGYTF. The CDR3 DNA follows: TGTGCCAGCAGTCTCTATCCAGGGGGGAACTATGGCTACACCTTC.

The chain is built from TRBV5-6 and TRBJ1-1; a weak D match, TRBD1 (5 bases). Germline V lookup: CDR1 SGHDT, CDR2 YYEEEE. V lost 4 bases to trimming and J lost 4 bases, with 23 bases between them. The CDR3 spans 17 residues. CDR3 region: CASSRWGRESIGTEAFF. Here the CDR3 DNA reads TGTGCCAGCAGCCGCTGGGGGAGGGAGTCTATCGGCACTGAAGCTTTCTTT.

The V gene is TRBV18, the J gene TRBJ1-2; 9 bases agree with TRBD1. CDR3 length: 15 amino acids. V dropped 3 bases and J dropped 3; count of bases not matched to a gene: 5. The germline CDR1 and CDR2 sequences are KGHSH and LQKENI. CDR3 nucleotide sequence: TGTGCCAGCTCACCGAGGACAGGGGCAGACTATGGCTACACCTTC. Translation gives CASSPRTGADYGYTF.

The chain employs TRBV7-2 and TRBJ1-5, with D hard to call. V lost 5 bases, J lost 1 base, and 6 bases lay in between. This CDR3 contains 13 residues. The germline V gene encodes CDR1 SGHTA and CDR2 FQGNSA. DNA for the CDR3: TGTGCCAGCAGCCTGCAGAGCAATCAGCCCCAGCATTTT. Amino acids: CASSLQSNQPQHF. The whole variable domain, filled in from reference TRBV7-2 and TRBJ1-5, reads GAGVSQSPSNKVTEKGKDVELRCDPISGHTALYWYRQSLGQGLEFLIYFQGNSAPDKSGLPSDRFSAERTGGSVSTLTIQRTQQEDSAVYLCASSLQSNQPQHFGDGTRLSIL.